Shown below are 18 T cell receptor beta chains from a single sample sequenced in a study of T cells in tumors after PD-1 blockade (dated by TCRdb to the late 2010s). The time point tag for this specimen amounts to: after anti-PD-1 therapy. The library was obtained by the immunoSEQ multiplex PCR assay. Here the immuneACCESS table is served through TCRdb, limited to in-frame sequences with V and J called. Missing clones are a known gap in these copies; in checked studies unresolved V genes cover under half, and the rest lacks a known reason. This sample holds around 35,000 clones; around 73% were observed only once. Roughly 37% of the sample lies in the top ten. This specimen was PBMCs, taken after anti-PD-1 treatment. These receptors came from a human donor with basal cell carcinoma.

The V and J genes are TRBV3-1 (or the pseudogene TRBV3-2) and TRBJ2-1; 10 nucleotides agree with TRBD2. The CDR3 contains 16 residues. Germline loops: CDR1 LGHDT, CDR2 YNNKEL (reference sequence). V trimming: 3 bases; J trimming: 4 bases; junction bases outside the gene matches: 6. The DNA of the CDR3 is TGTGCCAGCAGCCAGGATCTAGCGGGGGCGTACAATGAGCAGTTCTTC. Its translation is CASSQDLAGAYNEQFF.

The rearrangement uses TRBV12-5 and TRBJ2-1; 9 nucleotides agree with TRBD1. The CDR3 has 17 residues. V dropped 6 bases and J dropped 3; count of bases not matched to a gene: 12. CDR1 is LGHNT, CDR2 FRNRAP, per germline. The CDR3 DNA reads as TGTGCTAGTGGATCACAGGGGGCTCTCCCCCTCTACAATGAGCAGTTCTTC. Translation gives CASGSQGALPLYNEQFF. Filled out from reference TRBV12-5 and TRBJ2-1, the complete variable domain reads DARVTQTPRHKVTEMGQEVTMRCQPILGHNTVFWYRQTMMQGLELLAYFRNRAPLDDSGMPKDRFSAEMPDATLATLKIQPSEPRDSAVYFCASGSQGALPLYNEQFFGPGTRLTVL.

The J gene is TRBJ2-1, the V gene TRBV9; TRBD2 aligns across 7 bases. Germline V gene data show CDR1 as SGDLS and CDR2 as YYNGEE. The J segment lost 6 bases and the V segment lost 3 bases, leaving 3 bases of the junction unmatched. The CDR3 contains 13 residues. This CDR3 reads CASSGRLANEQFF. DNA for the CDR3: TGTGCCAGCAGCGGAAGACTAGCCAATGAGCAGTTCTTC.

The chain recombines TRBV7-9 with TRBJ1-5; D possibly corresponds to TRBD1 (5 bases). The CDR3 contains 13 residues. Trimming pared 5 bases from V and 7 bases from J, leaving 12 bases between. Germline CDR1 reads SEHNR; CDR2 reads FQNEAQ (reference sequence). The CDR3 region has the DNA TGTGCCAGCAGCCCACCCGGGGGACAGCCCCAGCATTTT. This sequence encodes CASSPPGGQPQHF.

V is TRBV4-3 and J is TRBJ2-7, with D perhaps assigned TRBD1 or TRBD2 (6 bases each). The CDR3 is 13 amino acids. V was cut by 1 base and J by 5 bases, with 9 bases left in between. Germline assignment: CDR1 LGHNA and CDR2 YSLEER. The CDR3 DNA sequence: TGCGCCAGCAGCCAAGTCGGGGGCCACGAGCAGTACTTC. This codes for CASSQVGGHEQYF.

The chain carries TRBV9 and TRBJ2-1; 8 bases align to TRBD2. With 0 bases clipped from V and 7 bases from J, the junction kept 6 bases outside the gene matches. The CDR3 is made up of 15 amino acids. CDR1 is SGDLS and CDR2 is YYNGEE in the germline V gene. The CDR3 DNA is TGTGCCAGCAGCGTAGACGGGGGGGGCCGAAATGAGCAGTTCTTC. It codes for CASSVDGGGRNEQFF. Supplemented by reference TRBV9 and TRBJ2-1, the full variable domain reads DSGVTQTPKHLITATGQRVTLRCSPRSGDLSVYWYQQSLDQGLQFLIQYYNGEERAKGNILERFSAQQFPDLHSELNLSSLELGDSALYFCASSVDGGGRNEQFFGPGTRLTVL.

V is TRBV29-1 and J is TRBJ1-1; a possible D gene is TRBD1 (5 bases). The CDR3 totals 15 residues. V was pared by 1 base and J by 0 bases, with 12 bases between. The germline CDR1 and CDR2 sequences are SQVTM and ANQGSEA. This CDR3 is CSVEGKEGLNTEAFF. The CDR3 region has the DNA TGCAGCGTTGAAGGGAAGGAGGGGCTGAACACTGAAGCTTTCTTT.

V and J are TRBV29-1 and TRBJ1-1; 7 bases fit TRBD1. The V gene's germline CDR1 is SQVTM and CDR2 ANQGSEA. This CDR3 region has 14 residues. V lost 5 bases and J lost 1; bases outside the gene matches: 7. This chain's CDR3 is CSVSIGGWNTEAFF. The CDR3 DNA is TGCAGCGTTTCTATAGGGGGCTGGAACACTGAAGCTTTCTTT.

J is TRBJ1-2 and V is TRBV7-2; unclear D gene. The V end was cut by 3 bases, the J end by 4 bases, with 15 bases between. There are 15 residues in the CDR3. In germline, CDR1 is SGHTA, CDR2 FQGNSA. CDR3: CASSLESQGLYGYTF. CDR3 nucleotide sequence: TGTGCCAGCAGCTTGGAGTCCCAAGGCCTCTATGGCTACACCTTC.

The rearrangement links TRBV2 to TRBJ1-4; 9 positions match TRBD1. The CDR3 has 15 residues. J lost 4 bases, V lost 5 bases, and 5 bases had no gene match. Germline values: CDR1 SNHLY, CDR2 FYNNEI. The CDR3 is CASSLDRGFNEKLFF. The CDR3 DNA is TGTGCCAGCAGTCTTGACAGGGGGTTTAATGAAAAACTGTTTTTT.

V usage is TRBV5-5 and J usage is TRBJ1-4; D gene unclear. The CDR3 is made up of 14 amino acids. Trimming left V 7 bases short and J 8 bases short, with 18 bases between. The germline V gene encodes CDR1 SGHKS and CDR2 YYEKEE (reference sequence). The CDR3 DNA follows: TGTGCCAGCTCCCGGGTCCCCCTCGGAGAAAAACTGTTTTTT. Protein sequence: CASSRVPLGEKLFF.

With regard to this clone: Other DNA variants within this sample encode the same CDR3. The chain employs TRBV10-3 and TRBJ2-1, with 8 bases matching TRBD2. The CDR3 runs 11 residues. Germline trimming cut 10 bases from V and 8 bases from J; bases unmatched to any gene: 4. The V gene's germline CDR1 is ENHRY and CDR2 SYGVKD. The CDR3 sequence: CATQGLDEQFF. The DNA of the CDR3 is TGTGCCACACAGGGACTAGATGAGCAGTTCTTC.

This chain connects TRBV4-1 to TRBJ2-7, with 10 bases fitting TRBD2. The V gene end was trimmed by 5 bases and the J gene end by 2 bases; junction bases not matched to a gene: 12. Per germline, CDR1 MGHRA and CDR2 YSYEKL. This CDR3 comprises 17 residues. CDR3 in amino acids: CASSSRPTSGETYEQYF. For the CDR3, the DNA is TGCGCCAGCAGCTCGCGCCCCACTAGCGGGGAGACCTACGAGCAGTACTTC.

CDR3 region: CAISVGQNNSPLHF. The CDR3 nucleotides read TGTGCCATCAGCGTGGGACAGAACAATTCACCCCTCCACTTT. V and J are TRBV10-3 and TRBJ1-6; 7 bases map to TRBD1. V was pared by 6 bases and J by 7 bases, with 6 bases of the junction left unmatched. This CDR3 spans 14 amino acids. CDR1 is ENHRY and CDR2 is SYGVKD in the germline V gene.

CDR3 residues: CASSDRDDEQFF. CDR3 coding DNA: TGTGCCAGCAGCGACAGGGACGATGAGCAGTTCTTC. This chain joins TRBV7-3 and TRBJ2-1; 7 bases agree with TRBD1. The V and J ends lost 5 bases and 8 bases, in that order; junction bases with no gene match: 3. CDR1 and CDR2 from the germline V gene are SGHTA and FQGTGA. This CDR3 is 12 amino acids long.

The V call is TRBV27, the J call TRBJ2-6, with unresolved D. The CDR3 is 15 residues long. V lost 3 bases and J lost 0, with 6 bases in between. CDR1 and CDR2 from the germline V gene are MNHEY and SMNVEV (reference sequence). CDR3 protein: CASSFVPSGANVLTF. The CDR3, as DNA: TGTGCCAGCAGTTTCGTCCCCTCTGGGGCCAACGTCCTGACTTTC.

V gene TRBV4-2 combines with J gene TRBJ2-7; unclear D gene. The CDR3 totals 13 residues. Germline V lookup: CDR1 LGHNA, CDR2 YNFKEQ. V lost 1 base, J lost 6 bases, and 10 bases lay in between. CDR3 residues: CASSQVPGSEQYF. As DNA, the CDR3 is TGTGCCAGCAGCCAAGTCCCAGGCTCCGAGCAGTACTTC.

J is TRBJ2-6 and V is TRBV19; maybe TRBD2 (6 bases). Deletions cut 7 bases from V and 0 bases from J, with 10 bases between. The length of the CDR3 is 15 residues. From germline, CDR1 is LNHDA and CDR2 SQIVND (reference sequence). CDR3 region: CASTLDYSGANVLTF. The CDR3, as DNA: TGTGCCAGTACCCTGGACTACTCTGGGGCCAACGTCCTGACTTTC.